The 19 T cell receptor beta chains below come from one sample, sequenced in a study of human T cells and chemical hapten exposure (dated by TCRdb to the early 2020s). The sample's time point label, decoded: pre-sensitization, week 0. In the paper's terms, the treatment or condition label means: therapeutic diphenylcyclopropenone sensitization with weekly scalp DPC. The library was prepared using RACE. Data came from a NextSeq 500. The public reads were reprocessed in TCRdb via fastp at Q25 and MiXCR, keeping in-frame beta chains. Rows merge per CDR3 protein into single entries with the most common DNA and genes. The sample includes a few hundred thousand distinct CDR3 sequences, with around 5.5% observed a single time. The ten largest clones represent around 8.8% of the sample. Sequenced here: whole blood, sampled in connection with sensitization to the hapten diphenylcyclopropenone (DPC). The receptor source for this set is a woman under 30 with alopecia areata. Some clones in this sample may be carry-over from other donors' samples.

This clonotype was counted only a few times. The genes are TRBV3-1 and TRBJ2-7; tentative D call: TRBD1 (6 bases). Per germline, CDR1 LGHDT and CDR2 YNNKEL (reference sequence). The V and J ends lost 5 bases and 2 bases respectively, with 16 bases between them. The CDR3 runs to 15 residues. The CDR3 coding sequence is TGTGCCAGCAGCACACGTAAACAGGGCCCCTACGAGCAGTACTTC. Translated, it gives CASSTRKQGPYEQYF.

This clonotype appeared a few times. The rearrangement links TRBV6-6 to TRBJ2-7; 9 nucleotides match TRBD1. The germline gives CDR1 MNHNY, CDR2 SVGAGI (reference sequence). V was clipped by 0 bases and J by 2 bases; unmatched bases: 2. The CDR3 is 15 amino acids. The CDR3 DNA reads TGTGCCAGCAGTTACTCGGGGACAGGGCCCTACGAGCAGTACTTC. Translated, it gives CASSYSGTGPYEQYF.

For this clonotype: It may be a read error: a sequence one base away is much more abundant. CDR3: CASSRRGSGKATDAQYF. CDR3 DNA: TGTGCCAGCAGCCGCCGAGGCTCGGGGAAGGCAACAGATGCGCAGTATTTT. J is TRBJ2-3 and V is TRBV7-6; possible D gene TRBD2, 5 bases. The CDR3 loop spans 17 amino acids. Germline assignment: CDR1 SGHVS and CDR2 FNYEAQ. Filled out from reference TRBV7-6 and TRBJ2-3, the complete variable domain reads GAGVSQSPRYKVTKRGQDVALRCDPISGHVSLYWYRQALGQGPEFLTYFNYEAQQDKSGLPNDRFSAERPEGSISTLTIQRTEQRDSAMYRCASSRRGSGKATDAQYFGPGTRLTVL.

This clonotype came up many times. This CDR3 is CASTEQGPGELFF. The CDR3, as DNA: TGTGCCAGCACCGAACAGGGTCCCGGGGAGCTGTTTTTT. The J gene is TRBJ2-2, the V gene TRBV12-3 or TRBV12-4; the D gene is possibly TRBD1 (6 bases). This CDR3 contains 13 residues. Trimming left V 7 bases short and J 6 bases short, with 12 bases between.

The chain has TRBV20-1 and TRBJ1-5; weak D call: TRBD1 (5 bases). V shed 6 bases and J shed 9 bases, with 21 bases lying between them. The CDR3 is made up of 14 amino acids. In germline, CDR1 is DFQATT, CDR2 SNEGSKA (reference sequence). CDR3 sequence: CSAQTMVSGGPQHF. The CDR3 bases are TGCAGTGCCCAAACGATGGTCAGCGGGGGGCCCCAGCATTTT.

This clonotype was seen at least ten times. The chain combines TRBV4-3 with TRBJ2-2; 8 bases line up with TRBD2. The CDR3 extends over 16 amino acids. With V trimmed by 0 bases and J by 5 bases, 5 bases remained unmatched. In germline, CDR1 is LGHNA, CDR2 YSLEER. CDR3: CASSQDPGGLTGELFF. CDR3 sequence (DNA): TGCGCCAGCAGCCAAGATCCGGGGGGGCTTACCGGGGAGCTGTTTTTT.

This clonotype was counted ten times or more. This chain links TRBV12-3 or TRBV12-4 with TRBJ2-3; 7 nucleotides agree with TRBD2. The CDR3 contains 16 residues. The J segment lost 0 bases and the V segment lost 9 bases, leaving 12 bases of the junction unmatched. CDR3 DNA: TGTGCCAGTAGGTCTTGGGCTAGCGGTAGCACAGATACGCAGTATTTT. It is translated as CASRSWASGSTDTQYF.

This clonotype was counted at least ten times. This sequence joins TRBV12-3 or TRBV12-4 and TRBJ1-5; D gene ambiguous. CDR3 length: 13 residues. Trimming removed 6 bases at V and 1 base at J, with 7 bases between. CDR3 DNA: TGTGCCAGCAGGAGGCAGAGCAATCAGCCCCAGCATTTT. This sequence encodes CASRRQSNQPQHF.

This clonotype appeared many times. V and J are TRBV11-1 and TRBJ2-3; D remains ambiguous. Between the trimmed V and J ends, which lost 1 base and 2 bases, there was a span of 7 bases. The V gene's germline CDR1 is SGHAT and CDR2 FQDESV (reference sequence). The CDR3 is made up of 14 amino acids. In nucleotides, the CDR3 is TGTGCCAGCAGCTTAGGACGACTCACAGATACGCAGTATTTT. Translated: CASSLGRLTDTQYF.

There are many counts of this clonotype. This chain connects TRBV2 to TRBJ1-2; 7 bases agree with TRBD1. Germline-derived CDR1 and CDR2 are SNHLY and FYNNEI. Losses at the gene ends were 4 bases for V and 4 bases for J; bases not matched to a gene: 9. The CDR3 totals 15 residues. The CDR3 region is CASSGTRTGFYGYTF. As DNA, the CDR3 is TGTGCCAGCAGTGGGACGCGGACAGGATTCTATGGCTACACCTTC.

This clonotype came up many times. This chain links TRBV7-3 with TRBJ2-7, with TRBD1 matching 8 bases. In germline, CDR1 is SGHTA, CDR2 FQGTGA. The J segment lost 6 bases and the V segment lost 6 bases, leaving 7 bases of the junction unmatched. This CDR3 is built from 13 residues. The CDR3 sequence: CASSLTGGAEQYF. CDR3 bases: TGTGCCAGCAGTCTCACAGGGGGAGCCGAGCAGTACTTC.

The CDR3 protein is CASSEGTVNQPQHF. In DNA form, the CDR3 reads TGTGCCAGCAGTGAGGGAACAGTCAATCAGCCCCAGCATTTT. V and J are TRBV2 and TRBJ1-5; no reliable D call. Germline V gene data show CDR1 as SNHLY and CDR2 as FYNNEI. Between the trimmed V and J ends, which lost 3 bases and 3 bases, there was a span of 9 bases. This CDR3 region has 14 residues.

This clonotype has ten or more counts. This chain links TRBV18 with TRBJ2-1; 8 bases are a match to TRBD2. The CDR3 sequence is 15 residues long. The trim removed 3 bases at V and 5 bases at J, leaving 6 bases unmatched. The germline gives CDR1 KGHSH, CDR2 LQKENI. CDR3 coding DNA: TGTGCCAGCTCACCTTCCGGGGGGGCCCACAATGAGCAGTTCTTC. Protein sequence: CASSPSGGAHNEQFF.

Only a few counts were recorded for this clonotype. The gene calls are TRBV12-3 or TRBV12-4 and TRBJ2-3; TRBD1 is a possible D gene (6 bases). The CDR3 length is 16 residues. Trimming took off 6 bases at V and 4 bases at J, with 20 bases between the two ends. CDR3 sequence reads: CASRPVQGRSPDTQYF. CDR3 bases: TGTGCCAGCAGACCTGTACAGGGCAGGTCACCAGATACGCAGTATTTT.

This clonotype has a count of ten or more. The V call is TRBV4-2, the J call TRBJ1-1, with D tentatively TRBD1 (5 bases). The CDR3 runs to 16 residues. Trimming took 4 bases from V and 9 from J, leaving 24 bases between them. The germline V gene encodes CDR1 LGHNA and CDR2 YNFKEQ. In DNA, the CDR3 is TGTGCCAGCAGCCCCCCTGAGCAGGGTGAGACCCGGAAAGCTTTCTTT. This translates into CASSPPEQGETRKAFF.

This clonotype was recorded at least ten times. The rearrangement uses TRBV4-3 and TRBJ2-2; TRBD1 matches at 8 bases. This CDR3 has 15 residues. Germline lookup yields CDR1 LGHNA and CDR2 YSLEER. J gave up 3 bases and V 0 bases, and 0 bases lay outside the gene matches. The CDR3 reads CASSQEDRDTGELFF. CDR3 nucleotides: TGCGCCAGCAGCCAAGAGGACAGGGACACCGGGGAGCTGTTTTTT.

The rearrangement links TRBV6-2 or TRBV6-3 to TRBJ1-5; D is unclear. CDR3 size: 16 residues. CDR1 MNHEY and CDR2 SVGEGT come from the germline V gene. The V and J ends lost 3 bases and 0 bases respectively, with 12 bases between them. In nucleotides, the CDR3 is TGTGCCAGCAGTTATGGGCCGCAGAATAGCAATCAGCCCCAGCATTTT. As protein: CASSYGPQNSNQPQHF.

This clonotype was seen ten or more times. The chain joins TRBV5-5 to TRBJ2-7; maybe TRBD1 (5 bases). Germline CDR1 is SGHKS and CDR2 is YYEKEE (reference sequence). Trimming took 1 base from V and 3 from J, leaving 8 bases between them. The CDR3 sequence is 13 residues long. The CDR3 DNA reads as TGTGCCAGCAGCTTGAGACAGTACTACGAGCAGTACTTC. This translates into CASSLRQYYEQYF.

This clonotype was counted many times. The chain links TRBV29-1 to TRBJ2-3; the D gene is possibly TRBD2 (7 bases). Germline lookup yields CDR1 SQVTM and CDR2 ANQGSEA. The length of the CDR3 is 15 residues. Trimming pared 7 bases from V and 0 bases from J, leaving 17 bases between. CDR3 amino acids: CSGSGGLDSTDTQYF. CDR3 sequence (DNA): TGCAGCGGATCCGGGGGGCTTGACAGCACAGATACGCAGTATTTT.